Presented here are 16 T cell receptor beta chains from one specimen sequenced in a study of shared clonotypes between healthy human individuals. Measured with immunoSEQ multiplex PCR; TCRdb has only the in-frame clones, and not every one. Of 2,500,000 or so clones in the sample, approximately 92% are singletons; the top ten hold 0.14%. Input material: naive CD4+ T cells sorted from blood. Indicated subset: CD45RA+ positively selected. Source of these receptors: a man aged 18-30 years in good health.

Notes on this clone: In the same sample, other DNA sequences code for this CDR3. The V gene is TRBV5-1, the J gene TRBJ1-5; the D gene is possibly TRBD1 (6 bases). V was clipped by 0 bases and J by 2 bases, with 9 bases between them. CDR3 length equals 15 residues. From germline, CDR1 is SGHRS and CDR2 YFSETQ. CDR3 amino acids: CASSLGAGGNQPQHF. The CDR3 DNA reads as TGCGCCAGCAGCTTGGGGGCAGGGGGCAATCAGCCCCAGCATTTT.

V usage is TRBV6-1 and J usage is TRBJ1-2; TRBD1 is a possible D gene (5 bases). This CDR3 contains 17 residues. Germline lookup yields CDR1 MNHNS and CDR2 SASEGT. Trimming pared 3 bases from V and 4 bases from J, leaving 21 bases between. Written as DNA, the CDR3 is TGTGCCAGCAGTGACACAGGCTTGGCTCCTGGGGGCTATGGCTACACCTTC. Translated: CASSDTGLAPGGYGYTF.

The chain uses TRBV11-2 and TRBJ2-7; unclear D gene. This CDR3 is 12 amino acids long. Germline lookup yields CDR1 SGHAT and CDR2 FQNNGV. V lost 1 base and J lost 6, with 7 bases in between. Here the CDR3 reads CASSLVYTEQYF. The DNA of the CDR3 is TGTGCCAGCAGCTTAGTCTATACCGAGCAGTACTTC.

The chain uses TRBV28 and TRBJ2-1, with TRBD1 as a possible D gene (6 bases). The V end lost 3 bases, the J end lost 1 base, and 16 bases lay between the germline ends. The CDR3 sequence is 17 residues long. CDR1 is MDHEN and CDR2 is SYDVKM in the germline V gene. CDR3 region: CASSFLQGTASYNEQFF. The CDR3 nucleotides read TGTGCCAGCAGTTTCCTACAGGGAACCGCTTCCTACAATGAGCAGTTCTTC.

The V gene is TRBV28, the J gene TRBJ1-5, with a tentative D call TRBD1 (6 bases). V was trimmed by 9 bases and J by 7 bases, leaving 28 bases between them. The germline V gene has CDR1 MDHEN and CDR2 SYDVKM. This CDR3 is 17 amino acids long. The CDR3 loop is CASSLRGGGALNQPQHF. The CDR3 DNA reads TGTGCCAGTTCCCTACGAGGGGGAGGGGCTCTAAACCAGCCCCAGCATTTT. The complete variable domain, with remaining parts taken from reference TRBV28 and TRBJ1-5, reads DVKVTQSSRYLVKRTGEKVFLECVQDMDHENMFWYRQDPGLGLRLIYFSYDVKMKEKGDIPEGYSVSREKKERFSLILESASTNQTSMYLCASSLRGGGALNQPQHFGDGTRLSIL.

The V gene is TRBV2, the J gene TRBJ1-3; D possibly corresponds to TRBD1 (6 bases). The CDR3 consists of 15 residues. The ends were cut back, 6 bases at V and 3 bases at J, with 15 bases in the middle. The germline gives CDR1 SNHLY, CDR2 FYNNEI. DNA for the CDR3: TGTGCCAGCAGCCTACAGGGAACGATTGGAAACACCATATATTTT. This encodes CASSLQGTIGNTIYF. Full variable domain (outside the CDR3, taken from reference TRBV2 and TRBJ1-3): EPEVTQTPSHQVTQMGQEVILRCVPISNHLYFYWYRQILGQKVEFLVSFYNNEISEKSEIFDDQFSVERPDGSNFTLKIRSTKLEDSAMYFCASSLQGTIGNTIYFGEGSWLTVV.

The chain recombines TRBV6-5 with TRBJ2-7, with a weak D call TRBD2 (7 bases). V lost 6 bases and J 2 bases, leaving 14 bases between the germline ends. The CDR3 consists of 14 residues. Looked up from germline, CDR1 is MNHEY and CDR2 is SVGAGI. Here the CDR3 DNA reads TGTGCCAGCAGGGCGGGGGCCCTAGCCTACGAGCAGTACTTC. Encoded protein: CASRAGALAYEQYF.

The chain combines TRBV5-1 with TRBJ2-2, with TRBD2 identical over 11 bases. This CDR3 region has 17 residues. After removal of 4 bases from V and 4 bases from J, the junction contained 9 bases not matched to a gene. CDR1 is SGHRS and CDR2 is YFSETQ in the germline V gene. This chain's CDR3 is CASSLDLLAGGTGELFF. The CDR3 region has the DNA TGCGCCAGCAGCCTTGACCTGCTAGCGGGGGGCACCGGGGAGCTGTTTTTT.

The V gene is TRBV7-8, the J gene TRBJ2-5; D uncertain. The closer fit of TRBJ2-7 to the DNA end suggests the J call may be wrong. The CDR3 consists of 14 residues. The germline gives CDR1 SGHVS, CDR2 FQNEAQ. CDR3: CASSFGRSSYEQYF. The CDR3 nucleotides are TGTGCCAGCAGCTTTGGCAGGAGCTCCTACGAGCAGTACTTC.

This clone was recorded a few times. The genes are TRBV10-3 and TRBJ1-2; D unresolved. V dropped 2 bases and J dropped 3 bases, with 7 bases sitting between them. The CDR3 is made up of 13 amino acids. CDR1 is ENHRY, CDR2 SYGVKD, per germline. The CDR3 bases are TGTGCCATCAGTGAGGAAAGGGACTATGGCTACACCTTC. As protein: CAISEERDYGYTF.

This clone was recorded once. V and J are TRBV6-5 and TRBJ1-6; D is possibly TRBD1 (5 bases). CDR1 and CDR2 from the germline V gene are MNHEY and SVGAGI. V gave up 3 bases and J gave up 5 bases, with 14 bases separating them. The CDR3 totals 16 residues. CDR3 bases: TGTGCCAGCAGTTATGGGTGGGGCAGAGATAATTCACCCCTCCACTTT. Translation gives CASSYGWGRDNSPLHF.

The J gene is TRBJ2-7, the V gene TRBV6-1, with TRBD1 as a possible D gene (5 bases). Trimming took 6 bases from V and 3 from J, leaving 12 bases between them. The CDR3 extends over 13 amino acids. The V gene's germline CDR1 is MNHNS and CDR2 SASEGT. CDR3 DNA: TGTGCCAGCAGCCCCGACAGTTACTACGAGCAGTACTTC. Protein product: CASSPDSYYEQYF.

The chain employs TRBV11-2 and TRBJ2-3; 11 bases are a match to TRBD2. The CDR3 runs 16 residues. V trimming: 4 bases; J trimming: 5 bases; junction bases outside the gene matches: 8. From germline, CDR1 is SGHAT and CDR2 FQNNGV. For the CDR3, the DNA is TGTGCCAGCAGCTATTTAGCGGGAGGGATGGGAGATACGCAGTATTTT. Amino acids: CASSYLAGGMGDTQYF.

The chain couples TRBV7-6 to TRBJ2-1, with a weak D call TRBD1 (6 bases). This CDR3 contains 15 residues. Germline CDR1 SGHVS, CDR2 FNYEAQ. V dropped 5 bases and J dropped 4 bases, with 15 bases sitting between them. CDR3 nucleotides: TGTGCCAGCAGCGGAGGACAGACCCAGTACAATGAGCAGTTCTTC. Protein: CASSGGQTQYNEQFF.

This rearrangement joins TRBV18 to TRBJ1-5; 9 nucleotides match TRBD1. Germline trimming cut 6 bases from V and 5 bases from J; bases unmatched to any gene: 8. This CDR3 spans 15 amino acids. Germline V CDR1 and CDR2: KGHSH, LQKENI. CDR3 residues: CASSPGTGLDQPQHF. The CDR3 nucleotides read TGTGCCAGCTCCCCGGGGACAGGGCTCGATCAGCCCCAGCATTTT. The full variable domain, rest sourced from reference TRBV18 and TRBJ1-5, is NAGVMQNPRHLVRRRGQEARLRCSPMKGHSHVYWYRQLPEEGLKFMVYLQKENIIDESGMPKERFSAEFPKEGPSILRIQQVVRGDSAAYFCASSPGTGLDQPQHFGDGTRLSIL.

J is TRBJ2-3 and V is TRBV27; 10 positions match TRBD1. The J segment lost 4 bases and the V segment lost 1 base, leaving 5 bases of the junction unmatched. CDR3 length: 16 amino acids. Germline lookup yields CDR1 MNHEY and CDR2 SMNVEV (reference sequence). The CDR3 is CASSLYGTGESDTQYF. The CDR3 bases are TGTGCCAGCAGTTTATATGGGACAGGGGAGTCAGATACGCAGTATTTT.